A single T cell receptor beta chain is shown here with its context. This record comes from a study of blood T cell repertoires in COVID-19. Across the whole study: PBMCs, B-cell-depleted T cells, or T cells were the source of the cDNA or gDNA that made up the material.

Per the study methods: It was from reference gene primer amplification that nucleated cell counts were estimated. Sequenced by immunoSEQ multiplex PCR; TCRdb stores in-frame clones only, minus some. From that table come the V and J calls and clone size; the DNA was used to work out D and trimming. The sample includes around 300,000 clones, about 82% of them seen just once. The CDR3 covers 12 residues. J gave up 6 bases and V 4 bases, and 1 base lay outside the gene matches. Per the germline V gene, CDR1 is SQVTM and CDR2 is ANQGSEA. The clonotype was recovered from a woman between 45 and 65 years old with active or convalescent COVID-19. Sequenced input: peripheral blood. The chain combines TRBV29-1 with TRBJ1-4; TRBD1 matches 8 bases. The DNA for the CDR3 is TGCAGCGTTGGGGGACAGGATGAAAAACTGTTTTTT. Protein: CSVGGQDEKLFF.